One and the same sample provided the 14 T cell receptor beta chains below, sequenced in a study of T cell responses to AZD1222 COVID-19 vaccine. Sequencing was performed with immunoSEQ multiplex PCR; in TCRdb, only in-frame clones are kept and a portion is missing. The sample yields 99,000 or so clones, 82% seen once. Sequenced here: peripheral blood, sampled on day 0 of AZD1222 vaccination. Receptors originate from an adult in good health.

This clone came up once. V usage is TRBV19 and J usage is TRBJ1-2; no clear D. The CDR3 runs to 15 residues. V was cut by 5 bases and J by 5 bases, with 18 bases left in between. Per germline, CDR1 LNHDA and CDR2 SQIVND (reference sequence). The CDR3 here is CASSGTRNSLYGYTF. For the CDR3, the DNA is TGTGCCAGTAGTGGAACACGAAACAGTTTATATGGCTACACCTTC.

This chain uses TRBV4-3 with TRBJ1-2, with 9 bases identical to TRBD1. J lost 4 bases, V lost 0 bases, and 3 bases had no gene match. CDR3 length: 15 residues. CDR1 is LGHNA, CDR2 YSLEER, per germline. CDR3 DNA sequence: TGCGCCAGCAGCCAAGATACAGGGGGCCTCTATGGCTACACCTTC. Amino acid sequence: CASSQDTGGLYGYTF.

The chain is built from TRBV29-1 and TRBJ2-5; possibly TRBD1 for D (5 bases). Germline CDR1 SQVTM, CDR2 ANQGSEA. This CDR3 is 13 amino acids long. The V and J ends lost 3 bases and 5 bases respectively, with 13 bases between them. The CDR3 region is CSVDRAAGETQYF. For the CDR3, the DNA is TGCAGCGTTGACCGGGCCGCAGGGGAGACCCAGTACTTC. Full variable domain (outside the CDR3, taken from reference TRBV29-1 and TRBJ2-5): SAVISQKPSRDICQRGTSLTIQCQVDSQVTMMFWYRQQPGQSLTLIATANQGSEATYESGFVIDKFPISRPNLTFSTLTVSNMSPEDSSIYLCSVDRAAGETQYFGPGTRLLVL.

The chain is built from TRBV11-1 and TRBJ2-7; no reliable D call. Deletions cut 1 base from V and 0 bases from J, with 10 bases between. CDR1 is SGHAT, CDR2 FQDESV, per germline (reference sequence). This CDR3 has 15 amino acids. In DNA, the CDR3 is TGTGCCAGCAGCTTAGGTTGGCAGGTCTCCTACGAGCAGTACTTC. Protein product: CASSLGWQVSYEQYF.

The chain combines TRBV3-1 (or the pseudogene TRBV3-2) with TRBJ1-6; D is unresolved. V was pared by 2 bases and J by 2 bases, with 13 bases between. This CDR3 has 17 amino acids. Per germline, CDR1 LGHDT and CDR2 YNNKEL (reference sequence). CDR3 sequence (DNA): TGTGCCAGCAGCCAAAGGTACACTAATACCTATAATTCACCCCTCCACTTT. This sequence encodes CASSQRYTNTYNSPLHF.

The chain is built from TRBV10-2 and TRBJ1-3, with 10 bases fitting TRBD1. The CDR3 length is 15 residues. Unmatched junction bases numbered 12, after V lost 6 bases and J lost 10 bases. Germline CDR1 reads WSHSY; CDR2 reads SAAADI. The CDR3 region has the DNA TGCGCCAGCAGCCCTGCGACAGGGGGCGGAGGTACCATATATTTT. Translating it yields CASSPATGGGGTIYF.

The chain employs TRBV19 and TRBJ2-2, with TRBD1 as a possible D gene (5 bases). Germline assignment: CDR1 LNHDA and CDR2 SQIVND (reference sequence). This CDR3 is built from 15 residues. Trimming stripped 0 bases from V and 5 bases from J, with 10 bases between. CDR3 coding DNA: TGTGCCAGTAGTATAGATCAGGCAGGGACCGGGGAGCTGTTTTTT. It is translated as CASSIDQAGTGELFF.

This chain connects TRBV29-1 to TRBJ1-2; D is unresolved. V was cut by 4 bases and J by 8 bases, with 11 bases left in between. The CDR3 runs 11 residues. CDR1 is SQVTM and CDR2 is ANQGSEA in the germline V gene. The CDR3 coding sequence is TGCAGCGTTGTCGTGGGAGACGGCTACACCTTC. It is translated as CSVVVGDGYTF.

V usage is TRBV5-1 and J usage is TRBJ2-7, with D perhaps TRBD1 (7 bases). The germline gives CDR1 SGHRS, CDR2 YFSETQ. The ends were cut back, 3 bases at V and 5 bases at J, with 18 bases in the middle. This CDR3 has 15 amino acids. The CDR3 loop reads CASSSRQGGMNEQYF. DNA for the CDR3: TGCGCCAGCAGCTCTCGACAGGGAGGTATGAACGAGCAGTACTTC.

The V and J genes are TRBV4-1 and TRBJ1-1, with a possible D match to TRBD1 (5 bases). The germline gives CDR1 MGHRA, CDR2 YSYEKL. The V end lost 2 bases, the J end lost 1 base, and 8 bases lay between the germline ends. This CDR3 spans 14 amino acids. In DNA form, the CDR3 reads TGCGCCAGCAGCCAACAGACAGCGAACACTGAAGCTTTCTTT. Protein product: CASSQQTANTEAFF.

The rearrangement uses TRBV3-1 (or the pseudogene TRBV3-2) and TRBJ2-5; 9 bases are shared with TRBD1. V lost 3 bases and J lost 7; bases outside the gene matches: 12. CDR1 LGHDT and CDR2 YNNKEL come from the germline V gene (reference sequence). The CDR3 contains 16 residues. CDR3 nucleotide sequence: TGTGCCAGCAGCCAGGGGACAGGGAGTGGAATTGGGACCCAGTACTTC. Its translation: CASSQGTGSGIGTQYF.

V gene TRBV5-5 combines with J gene TRBJ2-5, with 13 bases fitting TRBD2. In germline, CDR1 is SGHKS, CDR2 YYEKEE (reference sequence). V shed 4 bases, J shed 7 bases, and the junction held 7 bases outside the gene matches. CDR3 length equals 15 residues. As DNA, the CDR3 is TGTGCCAGCAGCAGGACTAGCGGGGGCTCTGGGACCCAGTACTTC. Its translation is CASSRTSGGSGTQYF.

CDR3 loop: CASSQDPHRQGWSAEAFF. CDR3 bases: TGTGCCAGCAGCCAAGATCCCCACCGACAGGGCTGGAGTGCTGAAGCTTTCTTT. The chain recombines TRBV3-1 (or the pseudogene TRBV3-2) with TRBJ1-1; TRBD1 matches at 7 bases. After removal of 0 bases from V and 6 bases from J, the junction contained 16 bases not matched to a gene. The CDR3 is made up of 18 amino acids. Germline loops: CDR1 LGHDT, CDR2 YNNKEL (reference sequence).

The V call is TRBV6-2 or TRBV6-3, the J call TRBJ2-7, with 12 bases aligning to TRBD2. The CDR3 extends over 15 amino acids. V lost 0 bases and J lost 3; bases outside the gene matches: 0. Germline lookup yields CDR1 MNHEY and CDR2 SVGEGT. The CDR3: CASSYSTSGGYEQYF. In DNA, the CDR3 is TGTGCCAGCAGTTACTCGACTAGCGGGGGCTACGAGCAGTACTTC.